The 8 T cell receptor beta chains below come from one sample, sequenced in a study of vaccination and CD4 T cells after COVID-19. Treatment indicated: roughly 11-day PBMC culture with coronavirus spike peptide pools or control peptides (ViraFEST assay). The Oncomine TCR Beta short-read assay sequenced DNA from cultured CD4+ T cells. TCRdb fed the PCR reads into MiXCR, producing one record per CDR3 protein. The table records about 25,000 distinct CDR3 sequences, approximately 49% of them present only once. The antigens of these receptors remain unknown. The sequenced sample consisted of CD4+ T cells from blood, cultured in vitro. Receptors originate from a human donor who had recovered from COVID-19.

A few counts support this clonotype. CDR3 amino acids: CASTEPGSTDTQYF. The CDR3 DNA follows: TGTGCCAGCACCGAACCTGGAAGCACAGATACGCAGTATTTT. The chain uses TRBV2 and TRBJ2-3; no definite D call. Trimming pared 7 bases from V and 0 bases from J, leaving 11 bases between. This CDR3 is 14 amino acids long. The V gene's germline CDR1 is SNHLY and CDR2 FYNNEI. Full variable domain (outside the CDR3, taken from reference TRBV2 and TRBJ2-3): EPEVTQTPSHQVTQMGQEVILRCVPISNHLYFYWYRQILGQKVEFLVSFYNNEISEKSEIFDDQFSVERPDGSNFTLKIRSTKLEDSAMYFCASTEPGSTDTQYFGPGTRLTVL.

The V and J genes are TRBV27 and TRBJ2-7, with D possibly matching TRBD2 (5 bases). The ends were cut back, 6 bases at V and 5 bases at J, with 20 bases in the middle. CDR1 and CDR2 (germline): MNHEY, SMNVEV (reference sequence). The CDR3 consists of 15 residues. The CDR3 sequence is CASSREPRAGHEQYF. The CDR3 nucleotides read TGTGCCAGCAGCCGCGAACCGAGGGCCGGGCACGAGCAGTACTTC.

This chain links TRBV19 with TRBJ2-2; possible D gene TRBD1, 5 bases. This CDR3 region has 15 residues. Germline loops: CDR1 LNHDA, CDR2 SQIVND (reference sequence). The germline V and J ends were trimmed by 3 bases and 0 bases, with 8 bases remaining between them. This CDR3 reads CASSMRQTNTGELFF. The CDR3 nucleotides read TGTGCCAGTAGTATGAGACAGACGAACACCGGGGAGCTGTTTTTT.

V is TRBV7-2 and J is TRBJ1-2, with 7 bases identical to TRBD1. The junction had 7 bases not matched to a gene; V was cut back by 6 bases and J by 6 bases. The CDR3 extends over 13 amino acids. Germline V gene lookup returns CDR1 SGHTA and CDR2 FQGNSA. CDR3 residues: CASSFYTGDGYTF. CDR3 coding DNA: TGTGCCAGCAGTTTTTATACAGGGGATGGCTACACCTTC.

This sequence joins TRBV20-1 and TRBJ2-5; D is perhaps TRBD1 (6 bases). Germline CDR1 DFQATT, CDR2 SNEGSKA (reference sequence). This CDR3 has 13 residues. V shed 3 bases and J shed 4 bases, with 12 bases lying between them. CDR3 loop: CSARETGSETQYF. The CDR3, as DNA: TGCAGTGCTAGGGAAACAGGGTCAGAGACCCAGTACTTC.

The V gene is TRBV2, the J gene TRBJ2-7, with D tentatively TRBD2 (7 bases). Germline assignment: CDR1 SNHLY and CDR2 FYNNEI. The V end was cut by 9 bases, the J end by 2 bases, with 20 bases between. The CDR3 covers 15 residues. The CDR3 loop is CASRQIGGGTYEQYF. DNA for the CDR3: TGTGCCAGTCGCCAGATAGGGGGAGGGACCTACGAGCAGTACTTC.

This clonotype has more than one count but fewer than ten. The rearrangement joins TRBV20-1 to TRBJ2-1; TRBD2 agrees at 8 bases. Germline V CDR1 and CDR2: DFQATT, SNEGSKA (reference sequence). This CDR3 region has 17 residues. CDR3 amino acids: CRASTYFRAGEDNEQFF. The DNA for the CDR3 is TGCAGGGCTTCCACTTATTTTAGAGCGGGAGAGGACAATGAGCAGTTCTTC.

The J gene is TRBJ2-3, the V gene TRBV11-2; a weak D match, TRBD2 (8 bases). The CDR3 has 15 residues. Germline V CDR1 and CDR2: SGHAT, FQNNGV. V shed 6 bases and J shed 5 bases, with 18 bases lying between them. The CDR3 loop is CASSTTGTSLDTQYF. CDR3 coding DNA: TGTGCCAGCAGTACGACAGGGACTAGTTTAGATACGCAGTATTTT. Full variable domain (remainder filled in from reference TRBV11-2 and TRBJ2-3): EAGVAQSPRYKIIEKRQSVAFWCNPISGHATLYWYQQILGQGPKLLIQFQNNGVVDDSQLPKDRFSAERLKGVDSTLKIQPAKLEDSAVYLCASSTTGTSLDTQYFGPGTRLTVL.